Listed below are T cell receptor beta chains from one sample, sequenced in a study of shared clonotypes between healthy human individuals. Profiling relied on immunoSEQ multiplex PCR, and the TCRdb table lists in-frame clones only, not all of them. This sample carries some 2.1 million clones, around 96% of them seen once, and the ten largest clones take 1.1%. Input material: naive CD8+ T cells sorted from blood. Receptors originate from a man younger than 35 in good health. Both conserved end residues are part of each CDR3. Each record gives: clone size, J gene, V gene, D gene, CDR3 DNA, CDR3 protein. The D gene is left open where the match is weak. Clone size is shown for a subset of rows, as once, few, many or a class of expanded clone.

>NA|TRBJ2-2|TRBV28|NA
TGTGCCAGCAGTGTGGTGGGCGACACCGGGGAGCTGTTTTTT
CASSVVGDTGELFF
>NA|TRBJ2-7|TRBV10-2|TRBD2
TGCGCCAGCGATAAAAGTAGCGGGACGTTCTCCTACGAGCAGTACTTC
CASDKSSGTFSYEQYF
>NA|TRBJ2-1|TRBV29-1|NA
TGCAGCGTTGAAGATGAGAATGAGCAGTTCTTC
CSVEDENEQFF
>NA|TRBJ2-5|TRBV7-9|NA
TGTGCCAGCAGCGCCTCGCATGAAGAGACCCAGTACTTC
CASSASHEETQYF
>once|TRBJ2-7|TRBV19|NA
TGTGCCAGTAGTATAGCTCTCAGTGGTTCCTACGAGCAGTACTTC
CASSIALSGSYEQYF
>NA|TRBJ1-5|TRBV10-3|NA
TGTGCCATCAGTGAGTCGGGGTACAATCAGCCCCAGCATTTT
CAISESGYNQPQHF
>NA|TRBJ2-2|TRBV6-5|NA
TGTGCCAGCAGTCATAACACCGGGGAGCTGTTTTTT
CASSHNTGELFF
>NA|TRBJ2-6|TRBV9|NA
TGTGCCAGCAGCGGGCGAACATCTGGGGCCAACGTCCTGACTTTC
CASSGRTSGANVLTF
>NA|TRBJ2-3|TRBV7-9|NA
TGTGCCAGCAGCCCAGAGAGCGGCCCTAGCACAGATACGCAGTATTTT
CASSPESGPSTDTQYF
>once|TRBJ2-5|TRBV7-9|NA
TGTGCCAGCAGCCCACCCCTTCGAGAGACAGAAGAGACCCAGTACTTC
CASSPPLRETEETQYF
>NA|TRBJ2-7|TRBV5-6|TRBD1
TGTGCCAGCAGCGGAACAGGGGTCCCCGACTACGAGCAGTACTTC
CASSGTGVPDYEQYF
>NA|TRBJ2-7|TRBV28|NA
TGTGCCAGCAGCCCAGTCCCAGACGACTACGAGCAGTACTTC
CASSPVPDDYEQYF
>NA|TRBJ2-2|TRBV6-5|NA
TGTGCCAGCAGTCGGGACGGAACCGGGGAGCTGTTTTTT
CASSRDGTGELFF
>NA|TRBJ1-4|TRBV5-6|NA
TGTGCCAGCAGTCCGAACCCGGGACCTGAAAAACTGTTTTTT
CASSPNPGPEKLFF
>NA|TRBJ2-7|TRBV27|NA
TGTGCCAGCAAGGTGGGAGTTCAGCAGTACTTC
CASKVGVQQYF
>NA|TRBJ2-1|TRBV7-2|TRBD2
TGTGCCAGCAGCCGTAGAAAGGCTAGCGGGAAGGGAGGCAATGAGCAGTTCTTC
CASSRRKASGKGGNEQFF
>NA|TRBJ2-5|TRBV11-2|NA
TGTGCCAGCAGCTTCCCGAGGGACCGGGAGACCCAGTACTTC
CASSFPRDRETQYF
>NA|TRBJ2-3|TRBV28|NA
TGTGCCAGCAGTTTCCGTGTAACAGATACGCAGTATTTT
CASSFRVTDTQYF
>once|TRBJ1-1|TRBV27|NA
TGTGCCAGCAGCCTCAATGGGGGGAACACTGAAGCTTTCTTT
CASSLNGGNTEAFF
>NA|TRBJ1-4|TRBV9|NA
TGTGCCAGCAGCGTGCGAGGGGGTGAAAAACTGTTTTTT
CASSVRGGEKLFF
>once|TRBJ2-1|TRBV7-9|TRBD1
TGTGCCAGCAGCTACGTAGGACAGGGCTTCGGGAATGAGCAGTTCTTC
CASSYVGQGFGNEQFF
>once|TRBJ1-5|TRBV7-9|TRBD1
TGTGCCAGCACAACCACCGAGACAGGGTCTCATCAGCCCCAGCATTTT
CASTTTETGSHQPQHF
>NA|TRBJ2-2|TRBV10-3|NA
TGTGCCATCAGTGAGCCCACCGCGGGCACCGGGGAGCTGTTTTTT
CAISEPTAGTGELFF
>NA|TRBJ1-1|TRBV9|TRBD1
TGTGCCAGCAGCGTAGGGCCCGGGACAGGAGGGACTGAAGCTTTCTTT
CASSVGPGTGGTEAFF
>NA|TRBJ1-5|TRBV15|NA
TGTGCCACCAGCAGAGGGGATAGCAATCAGCCCCAGCATTTT
CATSRGDSNQPQHF
>NA|TRBJ1-4|TRBV5-4|NA
TGTGCCAGCAGCTACAGGGAGGGTCCTGAAAAACTGTTTTTT
CASSYREGPEKLFF
>NA|TRBJ2-7|TRBV9|TRBD1
TGTGCCAGCAGCGTGACAGGGGACAACGAGCAGTACTTC
CASSVTGDNEQYF
>NA|TRBJ1-1|TRBV10-1|NA
TGCGCCACCCTAACGCTCCCGATGAACACTGAAGCTTTCTTT
CATLTLPMNTEAFF
>NA|TRBJ1-1|TRBV4-1|TRBD1
TGCGCCAGCAGCCTCAGACAGGGGGCAAGCACTGAAGCTTTCTTT
CASSLRQGASTEAFF
>NA|TRBJ1-1|TRBV5-1|NA
TGCGCCAGCAGCCTCGATGCGGGACACCTGAACACTGAAGCTTTCTTT
CASSLDAGHLNTEAFF
>NA|TRBJ2-7|TRBV5-6|TRBD2
TGTGCCAGCAGCTTTGGACTAGCGGGAGACGAGCAGTACTTC
CASSFGLAGDEQYF